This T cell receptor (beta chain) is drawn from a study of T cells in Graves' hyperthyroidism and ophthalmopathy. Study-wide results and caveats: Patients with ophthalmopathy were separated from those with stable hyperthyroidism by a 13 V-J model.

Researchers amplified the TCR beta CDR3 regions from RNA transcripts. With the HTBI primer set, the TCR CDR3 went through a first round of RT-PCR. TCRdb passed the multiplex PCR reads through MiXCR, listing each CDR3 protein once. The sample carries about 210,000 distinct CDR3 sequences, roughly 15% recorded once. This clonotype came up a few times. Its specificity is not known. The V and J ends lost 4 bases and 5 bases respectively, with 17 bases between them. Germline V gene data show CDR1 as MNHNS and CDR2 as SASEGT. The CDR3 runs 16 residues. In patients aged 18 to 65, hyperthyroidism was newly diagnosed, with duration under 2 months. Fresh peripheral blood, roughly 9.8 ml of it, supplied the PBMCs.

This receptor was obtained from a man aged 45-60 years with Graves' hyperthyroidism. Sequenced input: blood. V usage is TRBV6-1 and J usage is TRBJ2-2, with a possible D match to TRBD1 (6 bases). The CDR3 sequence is CASSGYRAPGTGELFF. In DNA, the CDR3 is TGTGCCAGCAGTGGATACAGGGCCCCGGGGACCGGGGAGCTGTTTTTT.